Listed here is a single T cell receptor (beta chain). Antigen: not known. These data come from a study of cytomegalovirus exposure and HLA in healthy donors. CDR3 size: 17 residues. The germline V and J ends were trimmed by 2 bases and 2 bases, with 18 bases remaining between them. Germline-derived CDR1 and CDR2 are SGHTA and FQGNSA. Sequencing used immunoSEQ multiplex PCR; TCRdb keeps in-frame clones, though not all of them. The repertoire holds more than 90,000 clones, with approximately 93% as singletons. Overall study findings and caveats: A list of 150 to 200 TCR beta chains associated with cytomegalovirus was given.

This sequence joins TRBV7-2 and TRBJ2-5; weak D call: TRBD1 (6 bases). Sequenced sample: PBMCs. This TCR derives from a woman in her 30s in good health and CMV-seropositive. The CDR3 nucleotides read TGTGCCAGCAGCTTAAGGTGGGGTGATGGACAGCAAGAGACCCAGTACTTC. The encoded protein is CASSLRWGDGQQETQYF.